The source of this TCR beta chain is a study of PD-1 blockade in classical Hodgkin lymphoma. Looking at the study overall: Administration of nivolumab to patients was at 3 mg/kg intravenously every 2 weeks.

Study-wide results and limits: While CD8+ TCR diversity did not rise significantly by C4D1, CD4+ TCR diversity did. Patients who initiated nivolumab within 1 year of ASCT were excluded. Possibly reflecting disease activity or prior therapy, repertoire differences have causes that remain undefined.

Profiling relied on immunoSEQ multiplex PCR, and the TCRdb table lists in-frame clones only, not all of them. The sample lists about 100,000 clones, 75% to 90% occurring once. Details on this clone: Its antigen is not identified.

Each patient experienced a relapse that followed autologous stem cell transplantation, and brentuximab vedotin exposure varied. The sequencing used peripheral blood mononuclear cells (PBMCs), collected before the second cycle of nivolumab. The source is a human donor with classical Hodgkin lymphoma.

Here the CDR3 DNA reads TGTGCCAGCAGTACACTAGCGGGGGGTACAGATACGCAGTATTTT. As protein: CASSTLAGGTDTQYF. This chain links TRBV2 with TRBJ2-3; TRBD2 matches 12 bases. Germline V CDR1 and CDR2: SNHLY, FYNNEI. The CDR3 is 15 amino acids. V lost 5 bases to trimming and J lost 3 bases; unmatched junction nucleotides: 3.